The source of this T cell receptor beta chain is a study of post-analysis software for immune sequencing data. The study, taken as a whole, reports: There was significantly lower normalized Chao1 diversity in multiple sclerosis patients than in controls. The study found TRBV5-6, TRBV5-1 and TRBV20-1 among five or six TRBV segments more frequent in patients than controls.

The CDR3 covers 16 residues. The trim removed 4 bases at V and 4 bases at J, leaving 7 bases unmatched. Per the germline V gene, CDR1 is MNHNS and CDR2 is SASEGT. Prepared libraries of TCR beta cDNA carried unique molecular identifiers. The T cell input of about 0.9 to 11 million gave about 470,000 cDNA molecules. TCRdb reanalysed the PCR reads using MiXCR and keeps one entry per CDR3 protein. The top ten hold 4.9% of the sample, which has fewer than 900,000 distinct CDR3 sequences, 40% to 55% seen once. Concerning this clonotype: The antigen is not known.

The sample taken for sequencing was blood. This receptor was obtained from a girl under 18 with multiple sclerosis. The rearrangement uses TRBV6-1 and TRBJ2-1; 10 bases match TRBD2. The CDR3 coding sequence is TGTGCCAGCAGTGCTCCGGCACTAGCGGGATACAATGAGCAGTTCTTC. It yields the protein CASSAPALAGYNEQFF.